Following are 7 T cell receptor beta chains from one sample sequenced in a study of cytomegalovirus exposure and HLA in healthy donors. With 60 Vbeta and 13 Jbeta primers, the PCR was carried out. Profiling relied on immunoSEQ multiplex PCR, and the TCRdb table lists in-frame clones only, not all of them. The sample consists of about 160,000 clones, 60% to 80% of them appearing once. Sequenced input: PBMCs. Every receptor here comes from a man over 45 in good health and CMV-seropositive.

The chain couples TRBV7-6 to TRBJ1-2; D remains ambiguous. Germline assignment: CDR1 SGHVS and CDR2 FNYEAQ. With 4 bases removed from V and 0 bases from J, the gap between germline ends came to 12 bases. The CDR3 has 15 amino acids. CDR3: CASSSTDAPNYGYTF. In DNA, the CDR3 is TGTGCCAGCAGCTCTACAGACGCCCCTAACTATGGCTACACCTTC.

The rearrangement joins TRBV16 to TRBJ1-6, with 8 bases that match TRBD1. The CDR3 is 14 amino acids. The germline V gene encodes CDR1 KGHSY and CDR2 FQNENV. Losses at the gene ends were 5 bases for V and 12 bases for J; bases not matched to a gene: 9. The CDR3 sequence is CASSWTGSQGPLHF. Here the CDR3 DNA reads TGTGCCAGCAGCTGGACAGGGTCACAAGGACCCCTCCACTTT.

The chain links TRBV6-1 to TRBJ2-3; TRBD1 matches 9 bases. Germline CDR1 reads MNHNS; CDR2 reads SASEGT. The CDR3 totals 15 residues. Trimming removed 3 bases from V and 3 bases from J; junction bases left unmatched: 4. The CDR3 here is CASSDWTGDTDTQYF. The CDR3 region has the DNA TGTGCCAGCAGTGACTGGACAGGGGATACAGATACGCAGTATTTT.

CDR3 in amino acids: CASSEVGTAYGYTF. The CDR3 region has the DNA TGTGCCAGCAGTGAAGTCGGGACAGCCTATGGCTACACCTTC. This chain links TRBV2 with TRBJ1-2; 7 bases are a match to TRBD1. CDR1 and CDR2 from the germline V gene are SNHLY and FYNNEI. The length of the CDR3 is 14 residues. V was pared by 1 base and J by 4 bases, with 3 bases of the junction left unmatched.

The chain employs TRBV6-1 and TRBJ2-3, with D perhaps matching TRBD2 (5 bases). CDR3 size: 13 residues. Germline-derived CDR1 and CDR2 are MNHNS and SASEGT. Deletions cut 1 base from V and 4 bases from J, with 6 bases between. CDR3 sequence: CASSEERADTQYF. CDR3 DNA: TGTGCCAGCAGTGAAGAGAGGGCAGATACGCAGTATTTT.

This clone occurred a few times. This chain joins TRBV4-1 and TRBJ2-5; no reliable D call. Trimming stripped 4 bases from V and 1 base from J, with 16 bases between. Germline V CDR1 and CDR2: MGHRA, YSYEKL. The CDR3 is made up of 16 amino acids. The chain's CDR3 is CASSRSGVDFQETQYF. Written as DNA, the CDR3 is TGCGCCAGCAGCCGTTCGGGTGTCGATTTCCAAGAGACCCAGTACTTC.

The chain employs TRBV30 and TRBJ1-5; no clear D gene. CDR1 and CDR2 (germline): GTSNPN, SVGIG (reference sequence). The CDR3 runs to 15 residues. Trimming pared 2 bases from V and 7 bases from J, leaving 18 bases between. CDR3 region: CAWSPTFPDIQPQHF. In nucleotides, the CDR3 is TGTGCCTGGAGTCCTACCTTCCCCGACATCCAGCCCCAGCATTTT.